These 3 T cell receptor beta chains were sequenced from one sample in a study of blood T cell repertoires in COVID-19. Clones were read by immunoSEQ multiplex PCR, and TCRdb kept only the in-frame ones, dropping some. The sample records about 430,000 clones, about 88% being singletons. The sample taken for sequencing was PBMCs or T cells enriched from blood (not recorded which). The receptors derive from a woman in her late teens or twenties who had been exposed to COVID-19.

V usage is TRBV7-2 and J usage is TRBJ2-7, with D perhaps matching TRBD1 (5 bases). The CDR3 totals 14 residues. V was clipped by 3 bases and J by 0 bases, with 9 bases between them. Germline values: CDR1 SGHTA, CDR2 FQGNSA. Here the CDR3 DNA reads TGTGCCAGCAGCTTTAACAGGAACTCCTACGAGCAGTACTTC. As protein: CASSFNRNSYEQYF.

The rearrangement links TRBV3-1 (or the pseudogene TRBV3-2) to TRBJ1-6; D not certain. The length of the CDR3 is 13 residues. Germline CDR1 reads LGHDT; CDR2 reads YNNKEL (reference sequence). V shed 3 bases and J shed 11 bases, with 11 bases lying between them. This CDR3 reads CASSQETRAPLHF. The CDR3 DNA is TGTGCCAGCAGCCAGGAGACCCGGGCACCCCTCCACTTT.

V is TRBV19 and J is TRBJ2-7; 7 bases align to TRBD2. Germline lookup yields CDR1 LNHDA and CDR2 SQIVND (reference sequence). V dropped 4 bases and J dropped 2; count of bases not matched to a gene: 11. This CDR3 has 16 amino acids. Written as DNA, the CDR3 is TGTGCCAGTAGTACCGAGGGTGGCGGGAGTCCCTACGAGCAGTACTTC. Its protein is CASSTEGGGSPYEQYF.